The source of this TCR beta chain is a study of blood T cell repertoires in COVID-19. At the level of the study: There were acute and convalescent COVID-19 samples, and they came from the United States, Italy and Spain. PBMCs, B-cell-depleted T cells, or T cells were the source of the cDNA or gDNA that made up the material.

The CDR3 length is 18 residues. With 0 bases clipped from V and 4 bases from J, the junction kept 4 bases outside the gene matches. In germline, CDR1 is SGHAT, CDR2 FQNNGV. Original methodology: The assay estimated nucleated cells by amplifying reference gene primers. Profiled with immunoSEQ multiplex PCR; TCRdb holds only in-frame clones, not every one. V and J calls and clone size are copied from that table; D and trimming were computed from the DNA. The repertoire holds approximately 130,000 clones, with about 83% as singletons. Sequences were obtained from peripheral blood. The chain joins TRBV11-2 to TRBJ2-1, with 15 bases lining up with TRBD2. The TCR originated in a human donor in a cohort sampled during active COVID-19. The CDR3 protein is CASSLEGTSGGTYNEQFF. CDR3 bases: TGTGCCAGCAGCTTAGAGGGGACTAGCGGGGGGACTTACAATGAGCAGTTCTTC.